This section outlines one TCR beta chain sequence together with its context. The antigen this receptor binds is unknown. It has no much larger one-base neighbor in the sample; base qualities were not kept. The data originate from a study of shared clonotypes between healthy human individuals (TCRdb year 2020). For the study in its entirety: The cohort included a few men and a couple of women between 18 and 49 years of age. For each donor, three plates each were used for CD4 naive and CD4 memory, two plates were used for CD8 naive, and one plate was used for CD8 memory. To estimate repertoire size and how much clonotype sharing occurs between individuals, the study deeply sequenced the blood TCR repertoires of 5 or 6 healthy adults. Libraries were prepared and TCR repertoires were sequenced by different laboratories using diverse techniques, in order to increase sequencing depth and limit assay-specific biases. Between about 0.8 and 9 billion PBMCs per donor were obtained by leukapheresis. Results the study describes overall, beyond this receptor: Compared with non-shared clonotypes, clonotypes shared by all four sorted-subset donors had higher generation probabilities. Based on pairwise subsampling, the degree of clonotype sharing among donors was expected to be affected by sequencing depth. Even with the large sequencing depth, rarefaction of the sorted-subset datasets indicated that sequencing was incomplete. About 5% of naive CD4, 3.5% of naive CD8, approximately 2.2% of memory CD4, and about 0.4% of memory CD8 clonotypes were shared across several donors. Sampling was restricted to blood, and TCR repertoires in tissues likely differ from the TCR repertoires found in blood. Naive subsets generally had larger estimated clonotype richness than memory subsets did. The genetic and exposure-history diversity represented was limited by the small number of donors.

The donors were healthy, HIV-negative adults who had no recently reported acute infections or vaccinations. Every donor was a Caucasian adult residing in Nashville, Tennessee, USA. CD4+ T cells were enriched by magnetic negative selection; naive cells were then positively selected on CD45RA, and the negative fraction formed the memory subset. Blood was obtained by leukapheresis, after which PBMCs were separated by Ficoll-Histopaque density gradient centrifugation and cryopreserved in liquid nitrogen vapor phase. Analytical flow cytometry was used to check the purity and quantity of every magnetically sorted T cell population. From each sorted fraction, genomic DNA was isolated and quantified by UV absorbance on a Nanodrop 2000c. Using the deep immunoSEQ assay, TCR CDR3 regions were amplified from genomic DNA by multiplex PCR. Genomic DNA extracted from each cell subset was distributed evenly over all wells of several immunoSEQ 96-well plates, and each plate served as one replicate. Each replicate PCR for sorted subsets received 150 to 250 ng genomic DNA, equal to around 32,000 T cell genomes. Purified libraries were quantified with a Qubit 3.0 fluorometer, sized on a Bioanalyzer 2100, and re-quantified with the KAPA Library Quantification kit. Every immunoSEQ 96-well plate was sequenced on a dedicated single-read 150-cycle Illumina NextSeq 550 flow cell. For the original study's pipeline: Because the immunoSEQ output held only junctional sequences and lacked quality scores, the filtering could not match the filtering applied to full-length reads. Sequences were annotated with PyIR, a Python wrapper for IgBLAST v1.9, and V/J genes and CDR3 were assigned using IMGT germline references. Reads were removed for weak V/J assignments (E-value above 1e-6), missing CDR3, stop codons, out-of-frame junctions, or ambiguous translated residues. A V3J clonotype was defined by an identical inferred V gene, J gene, and CDR3 amino acid sequence. Percentage overlap between repertoires was calculated by dividing the number of shared unique clonotypes by the size of the smaller repertoire. Richness of each repertoire was evaluated using RTK rarefaction, the Chao1 estimator, and Recon v2.1 estimates of unobserved clonotypes. For all TCRbeta clonotypes obtained by the gDNA method from four donors, generation probabilities were computed with OLGA. This immuneACCESS table, as held by TCRdb, lists in-frame sequences with V and J called but not all clones. Of the missing ones, under half trace to an unresolved V gene in checked studies; the others have no known cause. V and J calls and clone size are given by that table; D and trimming were obtained from the DNA. This sample has 2,500,000 or so clones in its table, and more than 90% of those were observed once. The ten largest clones take up around 0.14% of the sample.

Sequenced: naive CD4+ T cells sorted from blood. The sample's cell subset or site label, in plain terms: CD45RA+ positively selected. The receptor was derived from a man between 18 and 29 years old in good health.

This receptor has the CDR3 CASSPSQVAANYEQYF. The DNA is TGTGCCAGCAGCCCCTCCCAAGTGGCGGCCAACTACGAGCAGTACTTC. The chain uses TRBV7-2 and TRBJ2-7; a confident D gene designation cannot be given. V gives up 5 bases and J gives up 3 bases, and the segment between their germline ends measures 20 bases. The CDR3 measures 16 amino acids from cysteine to phenylalanine. The DNA shown is the 48-base CDR3, in frame from base 1. CDR1 and CDR2, looked up from the germline V gene, are SGHTA and FQGNSA.